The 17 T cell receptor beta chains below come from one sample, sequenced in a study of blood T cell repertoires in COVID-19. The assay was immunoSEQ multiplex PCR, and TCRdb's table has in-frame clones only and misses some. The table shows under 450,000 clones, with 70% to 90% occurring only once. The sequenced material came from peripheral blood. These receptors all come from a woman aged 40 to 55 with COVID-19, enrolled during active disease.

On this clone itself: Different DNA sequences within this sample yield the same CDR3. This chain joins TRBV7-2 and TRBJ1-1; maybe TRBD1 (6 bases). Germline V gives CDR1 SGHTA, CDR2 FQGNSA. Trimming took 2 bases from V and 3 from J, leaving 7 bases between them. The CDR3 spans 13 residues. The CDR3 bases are TGTGCCAGCAGCTTATACAGGGACACTGAAGCTTTCTTT. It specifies CASSLYRDTEAFF.

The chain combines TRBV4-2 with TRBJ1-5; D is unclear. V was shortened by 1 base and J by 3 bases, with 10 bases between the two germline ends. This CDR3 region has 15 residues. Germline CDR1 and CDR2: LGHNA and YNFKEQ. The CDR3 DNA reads TGTGCCAGCAGCCAAGCCCTCGGAGACAATCAGCCCCAGCATTTT. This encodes CASSQALGDNQPQHF.

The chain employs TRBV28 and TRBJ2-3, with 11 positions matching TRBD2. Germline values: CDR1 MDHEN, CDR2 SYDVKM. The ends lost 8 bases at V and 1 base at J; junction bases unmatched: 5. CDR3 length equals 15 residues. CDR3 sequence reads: CASVLAGARTDTQYF. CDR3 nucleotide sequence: TGTGCCAGCGTACTAGCGGGGGCCCGCACAGATACGCAGTATTTT.

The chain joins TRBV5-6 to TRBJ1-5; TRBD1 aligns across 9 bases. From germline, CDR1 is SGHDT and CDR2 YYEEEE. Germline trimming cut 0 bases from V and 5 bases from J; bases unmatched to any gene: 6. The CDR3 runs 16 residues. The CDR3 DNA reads TGTGCCAGCAGCTTGGAAGGACAGGGGAGGGATCAGCCCCAGCATTTT. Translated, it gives CASSLEGQGRDQPQHF. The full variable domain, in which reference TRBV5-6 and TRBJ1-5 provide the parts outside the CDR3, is DAGVTQSPTHLIKTRGQQVTLRCSPKSGHDTVSWYQQALGQGPQFIFQYYEEEERQRGNFPDRFSGHQFPNYSSELNVNALLLGDSALYLCASSLEGQGRDQPQHFGDGTRLSIL.

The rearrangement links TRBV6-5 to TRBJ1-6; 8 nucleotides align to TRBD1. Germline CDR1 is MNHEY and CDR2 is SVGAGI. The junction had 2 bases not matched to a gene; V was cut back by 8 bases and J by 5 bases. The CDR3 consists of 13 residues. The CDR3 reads CASETGDNSPLHF. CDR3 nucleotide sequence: TGTGCCAGCGAGACAGGGGATAATTCACCCCTCCACTTT.

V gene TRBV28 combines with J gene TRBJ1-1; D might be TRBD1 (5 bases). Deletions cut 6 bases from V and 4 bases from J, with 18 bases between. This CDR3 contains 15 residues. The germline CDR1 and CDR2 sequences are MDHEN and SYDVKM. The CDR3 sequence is CASRWHGGRATEAFF. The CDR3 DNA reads TGTGCCAGCAGGTGGCATGGGGGGAGGGCCACTGAAGCTTTCTTT. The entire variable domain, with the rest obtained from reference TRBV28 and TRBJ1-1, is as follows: DVKVTQSSRYLVKRTGEKVFLECVQDMDHENMFWYRQDPGLGLRLIYFSYDVKMKEKGDIPEGYSVSREKKERFSLILESASTNQTSMYLCASRWHGGRATEAFFGQGTRLTVV.

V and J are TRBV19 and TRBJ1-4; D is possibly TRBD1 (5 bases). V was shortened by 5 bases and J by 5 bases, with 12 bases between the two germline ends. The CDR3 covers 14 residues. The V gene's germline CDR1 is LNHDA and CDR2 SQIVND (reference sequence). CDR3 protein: CASSWGGQNEKLFF. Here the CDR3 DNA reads TGTGCCAGTAGTTGGGGCGGTCAAAATGAAAAACTGTTTTTT.

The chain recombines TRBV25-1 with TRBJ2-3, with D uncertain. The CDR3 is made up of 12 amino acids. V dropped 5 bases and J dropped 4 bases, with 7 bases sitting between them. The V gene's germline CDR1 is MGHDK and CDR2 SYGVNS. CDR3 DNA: TGTGCCAGCAGTCAGAACCCAGATACGCAGTATTTT. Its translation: CASSQNPDTQYF.

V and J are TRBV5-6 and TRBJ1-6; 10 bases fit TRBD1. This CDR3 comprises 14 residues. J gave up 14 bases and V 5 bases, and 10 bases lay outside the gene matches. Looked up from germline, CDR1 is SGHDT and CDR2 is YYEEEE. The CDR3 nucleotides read TGTGCCAGCAGACCGACAGGGGGCTCCTCGGCCCTCCACTTT. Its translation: CASRPTGGSSALHF.

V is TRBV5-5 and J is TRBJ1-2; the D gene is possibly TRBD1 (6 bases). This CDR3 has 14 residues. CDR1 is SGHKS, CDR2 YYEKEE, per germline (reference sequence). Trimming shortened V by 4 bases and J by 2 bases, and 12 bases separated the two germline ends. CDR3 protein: CASSPPTGNYGYTF. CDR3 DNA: TGTGCCAGCAGCCCACCTACAGGGAACTATGGCTACACCTTC.

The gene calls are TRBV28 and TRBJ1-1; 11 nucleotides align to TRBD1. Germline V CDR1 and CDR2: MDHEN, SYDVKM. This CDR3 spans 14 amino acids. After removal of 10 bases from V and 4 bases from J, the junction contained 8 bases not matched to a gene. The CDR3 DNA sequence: TGTGCCACCCGGGACGGGACAGGGGGCACTGAAGCTTTCTTT. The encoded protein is CATRDGTGGTEAFF. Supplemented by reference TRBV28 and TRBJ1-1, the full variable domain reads DVKVTQSSRYLVKRTGEKVFLECVQDMDHENMFWYRQDPGLGLRLIYFSYDVKMKEKGDIPEGYSVSREKKERFSLILESASTNQTSMYLCATRDGTGGTEAFFGQGTRLTVV.

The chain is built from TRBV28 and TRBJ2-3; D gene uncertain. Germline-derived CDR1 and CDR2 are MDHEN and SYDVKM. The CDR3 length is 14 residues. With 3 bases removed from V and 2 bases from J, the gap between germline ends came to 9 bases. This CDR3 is CASSFATFTDTQYF. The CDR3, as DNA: TGTGCCAGCAGTTTCGCCACATTCACAGATACGCAGTATTTT.

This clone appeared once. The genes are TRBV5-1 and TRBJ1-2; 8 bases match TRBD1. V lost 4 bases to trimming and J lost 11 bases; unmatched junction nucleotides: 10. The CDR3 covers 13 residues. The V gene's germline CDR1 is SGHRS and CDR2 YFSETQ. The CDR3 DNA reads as TGCGCCAGCAGCCCGGACAGGGAGATCGGGTACACCTTC. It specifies CASSPDREIGYTF.

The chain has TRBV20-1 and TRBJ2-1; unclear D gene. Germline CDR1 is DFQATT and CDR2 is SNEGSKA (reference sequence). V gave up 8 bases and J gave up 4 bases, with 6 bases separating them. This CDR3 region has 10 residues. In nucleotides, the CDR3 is TGCAGTCCCAAATACAATGAGCAGTTCTTC. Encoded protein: CSPKYNEQFF.

The CDR3 here is CASTGDSPLHF. In DNA, the CDR3 is TGTGCCAGCACCGGAGATTCACCCCTCCACTTT. V gene TRBV6-6 combines with J gene TRBJ1-6, with D uncertain. Germline-derived CDR1 and CDR2 are MNHNY and SVGAGI (reference sequence). CDR3 length equals 11 residues. V lost 7 bases and J lost 8, with 6 bases in between.

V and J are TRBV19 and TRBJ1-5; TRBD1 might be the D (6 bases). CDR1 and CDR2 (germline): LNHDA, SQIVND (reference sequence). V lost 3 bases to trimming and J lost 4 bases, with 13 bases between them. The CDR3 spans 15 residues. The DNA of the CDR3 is TGTGCCAGTAGTATCCCCGGGACAAGGAATCAGCCCCAGCATTTT. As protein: CASSIPGTRNQPQHF.

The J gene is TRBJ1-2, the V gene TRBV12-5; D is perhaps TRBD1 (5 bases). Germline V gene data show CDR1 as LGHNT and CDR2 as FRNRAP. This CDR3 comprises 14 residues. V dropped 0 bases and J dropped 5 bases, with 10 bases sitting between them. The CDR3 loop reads CASGLVPGGYGYTF. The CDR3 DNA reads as TGTGCTAGTGGTTTGGTACCCGGGGGGTATGGCTACACCTTC.